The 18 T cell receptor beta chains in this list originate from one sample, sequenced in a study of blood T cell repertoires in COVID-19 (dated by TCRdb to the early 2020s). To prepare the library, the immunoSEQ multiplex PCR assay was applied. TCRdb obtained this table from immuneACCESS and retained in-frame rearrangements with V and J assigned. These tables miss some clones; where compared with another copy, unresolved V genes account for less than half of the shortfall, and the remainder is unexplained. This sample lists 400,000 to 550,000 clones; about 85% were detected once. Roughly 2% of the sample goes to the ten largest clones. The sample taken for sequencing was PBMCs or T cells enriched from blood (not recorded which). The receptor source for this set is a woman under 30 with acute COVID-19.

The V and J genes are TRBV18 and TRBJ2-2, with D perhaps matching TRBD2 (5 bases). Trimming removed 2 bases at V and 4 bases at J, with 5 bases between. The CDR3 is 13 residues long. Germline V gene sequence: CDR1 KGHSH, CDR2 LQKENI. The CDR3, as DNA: TGTGCCAGCTCACCAGCGGGCACCGGGGAGCTGTTTTTT. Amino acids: CASSPAGTGELFF.

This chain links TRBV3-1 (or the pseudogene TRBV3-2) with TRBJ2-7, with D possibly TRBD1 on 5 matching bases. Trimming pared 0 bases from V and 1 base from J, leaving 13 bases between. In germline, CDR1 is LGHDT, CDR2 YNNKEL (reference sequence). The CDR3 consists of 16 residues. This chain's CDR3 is CASSQDSGHRSYEQYF. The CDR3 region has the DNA TGTGCCAGCAGCCAAGATTCAGGACACCGTTCCTACGAGCAGTACTTC.

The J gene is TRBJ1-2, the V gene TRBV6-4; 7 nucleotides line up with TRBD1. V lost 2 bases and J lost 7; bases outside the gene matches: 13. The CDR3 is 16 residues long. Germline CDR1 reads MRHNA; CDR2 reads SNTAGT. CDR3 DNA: TGTGCCAGCAGTGACGGGCCCGACAGGGCTTCCTCTGGCTACACCTTC. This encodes CASSDGPDRASSGYTF.

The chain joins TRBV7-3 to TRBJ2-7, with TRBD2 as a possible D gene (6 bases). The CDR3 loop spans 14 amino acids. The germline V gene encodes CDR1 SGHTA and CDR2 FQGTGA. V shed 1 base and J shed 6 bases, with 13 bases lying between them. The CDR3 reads CASSLNGGNGEQYF. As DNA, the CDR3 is TGTGCCAGCAGCTTAAATGGGGGGAACGGCGAGCAGTACTTC. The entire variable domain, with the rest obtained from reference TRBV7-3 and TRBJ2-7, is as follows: GAGVSQTPSNKVTEKGKYVELRCDPISGHTALYWYRQSLGQGPEFLIYFQGTGAADDSGLPNDRFFAVRPEGSVSTLKIQRTERGDSAVYLCASSLNGGNGEQYFGPGTRLTVT.

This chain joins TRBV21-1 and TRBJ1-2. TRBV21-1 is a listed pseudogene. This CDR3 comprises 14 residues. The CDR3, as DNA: TGTGCCAGCAGCCCCCCCGGGGAGAAAGATGGCTACACCTTC. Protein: CASSPPGEKDGYTF.

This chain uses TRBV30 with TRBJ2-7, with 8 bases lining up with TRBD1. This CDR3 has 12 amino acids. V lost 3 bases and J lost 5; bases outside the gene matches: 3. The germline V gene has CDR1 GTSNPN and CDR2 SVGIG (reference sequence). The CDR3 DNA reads TGTGCCTGGAGCGACAGGGGAGACGAGCAGTACTTC. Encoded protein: CAWSDRGDEQYF.

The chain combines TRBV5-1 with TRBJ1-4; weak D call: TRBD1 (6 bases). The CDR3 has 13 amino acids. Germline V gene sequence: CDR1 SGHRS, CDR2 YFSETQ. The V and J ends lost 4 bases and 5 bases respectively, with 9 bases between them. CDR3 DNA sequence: TGCGCCAGCAGCACGGGACAAAATGAAAAACTGTTTTTT. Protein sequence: CASSTGQNEKLFF.

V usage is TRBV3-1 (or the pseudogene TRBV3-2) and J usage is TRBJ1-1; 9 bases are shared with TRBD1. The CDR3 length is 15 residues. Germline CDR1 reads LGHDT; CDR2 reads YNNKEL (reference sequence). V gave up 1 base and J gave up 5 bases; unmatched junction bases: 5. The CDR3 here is CASSQGTGGLTEAFF. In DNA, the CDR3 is TGTGCCAGCAGCCAAGGAACAGGGGGCTTGACTGAAGCTTTCTTT.

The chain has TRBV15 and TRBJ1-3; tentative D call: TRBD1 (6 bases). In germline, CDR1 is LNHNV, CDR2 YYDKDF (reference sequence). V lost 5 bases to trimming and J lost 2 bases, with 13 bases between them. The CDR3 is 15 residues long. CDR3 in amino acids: CATSVQGLTGNTIYF. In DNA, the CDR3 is TGTGCCACCAGCGTCCAGGGGCTTACTGGAAACACCATATATTTT.

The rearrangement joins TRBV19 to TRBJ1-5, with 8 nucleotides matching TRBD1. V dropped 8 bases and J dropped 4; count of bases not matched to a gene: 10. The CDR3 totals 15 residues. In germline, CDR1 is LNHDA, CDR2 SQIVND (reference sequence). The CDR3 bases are TGTGCCAGTTCTGAGACAGGGGCCTTAAATCAGCCCCAGCATTTT. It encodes CASSETGALNQPQHF.

The DNA for the CDR3 is TGTGCCAGCTCACCGGAAGGGGAGGGCAATCAGCCCCAGCATTTT. This sequence encodes CASSPEGEGNQPQHF. V gene TRBV18 combines with J gene TRBJ1-5; tentative D call: TRBD1 (5 bases). Looked up from germline, CDR1 is KGHSH and CDR2 is LQKENI. The CDR3 is made up of 15 amino acids. Trimming stripped 3 bases from V and 2 bases from J, with 11 bases between.

The CDR3 bases are TGTGCCAGCAGCGTACAATTTTCTCCTAGCGGGAAAATTAGCACAGATACGCAGTATTTT. It is translated as CASSVQFSPSGKISTDTQYF. V and J are TRBV9 and TRBJ2-3, with 9 bases that match TRBD2. This CDR3 has 20 amino acids. V shed 1 base, J shed 0 bases, and the junction held 15 bases outside the gene matches. Per germline, CDR1 SGDLS and CDR2 YYNGEE.

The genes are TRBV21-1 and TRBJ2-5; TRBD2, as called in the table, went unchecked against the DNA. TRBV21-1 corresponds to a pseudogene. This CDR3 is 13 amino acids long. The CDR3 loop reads CASRAERKETQYF. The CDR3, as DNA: TGTGCCAGCAGGGCGGAGCGGAAAGAGACCCAGTACTTC.

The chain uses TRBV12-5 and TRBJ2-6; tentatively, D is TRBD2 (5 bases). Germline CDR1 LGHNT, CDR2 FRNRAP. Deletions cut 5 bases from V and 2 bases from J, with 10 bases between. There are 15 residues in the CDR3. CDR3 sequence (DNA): TGTGCTAGTGGTGGGAGAACTCCTGGGGCCAACGTCCTGACTTTC. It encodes CASGGRTPGANVLTF.

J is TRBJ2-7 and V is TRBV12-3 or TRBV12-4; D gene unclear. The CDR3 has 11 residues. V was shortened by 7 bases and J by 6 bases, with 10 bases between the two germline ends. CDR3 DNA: TGTGCCAGCACCTCTGCCGGCGAGCAGTACTTC. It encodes CASTSAGEQYF.

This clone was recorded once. CDR3 sequence reads: CSASQGVWISEQYF. The CDR3 nucleotides are TGCAGTGCTAGTCAGGGCGTCTGGATCTCCGAGCAGTACTTC. The V gene is TRBV20-1, the J gene TRBJ2-7; possibly TRBD1 for D (5 bases). The germline V and J ends were trimmed by 3 bases and 6 bases, with 18 bases remaining between them. Germline CDR1 and CDR2: DFQATT and SNEGSKA (reference sequence). The CDR3 has 14 amino acids.

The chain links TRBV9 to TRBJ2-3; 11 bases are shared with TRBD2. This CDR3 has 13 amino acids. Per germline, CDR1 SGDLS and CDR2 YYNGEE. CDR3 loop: CATTSGIGDTQYF. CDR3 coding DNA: TGTGCTACGACTAGCGGGATTGGAGATACGCAGTATTTT. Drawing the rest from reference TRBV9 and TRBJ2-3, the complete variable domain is DSGVTQTPKHLITATGQRVTLRCSPRSGDLSVYWYQQSLDQGLQFLIQYYNGEERAKGNILERFSAQQFPDLHSELNLSSLELGDSALYFCATTSGIGDTQYFGPGTRLTVL.

For the CDR3, the DNA is TGTGCCAGCAGCTCCCTCGGAGGATCCGGGGAGCTGTTTTTT. As protein: CASSSLGGSGELFF. The genes are TRBV11-3 and TRBJ2-2; a weak D match, TRBD2 (5 bases). V lost 4 bases to trimming and J lost 6 bases, with 12 bases between them. Germline V gene data show CDR1 as SGHNT and CDR2 as YENEEA. The CDR3 is made up of 14 amino acids. Together with reference TRBV11-3 and TRBJ2-2, the CDR3 gives the full variable domain: EAGVVQSPRYKIIEKKQPVAFWCNPISGHNTLYWYLQNLGQGPELLIRYENEEAVDDSQLPKDRFSAERLKGVDSTLKIQPAELGDSAVYLCASSSLGGSGELFFGEGSRLTVL.